Below are 24 T cell receptor beta chains sequenced from a single sample in a study of blood T cell repertoires in COVID-19. Here immunoSEQ multiplex PCR was the method, and the copy in TCRdb shows in-frame clones only, minus some. The profile shows around 150,000 clones, about four fifths of them singletons. Input material: PBMCs or T cells enriched from blood (not recorded which). All receptors derive from a man aged 50 to 59 who had recovered from COVID-19.

This clone was recorded once. V is TRBV3-1 (or the pseudogene TRBV3-2) and J is TRBJ1-2, with a possible D match to TRBD1 (6 bases). V was shortened by 4 bases and J by 5 bases, with 20 bases between the two germline ends. The CDR3 has 16 amino acids. Per germline, CDR1 LGHDT and CDR2 YNNKEL (reference sequence). The CDR3 loop is CASSPTGPAGLYGYTF. The DNA of the CDR3 is TGTGCCAGCAGCCCGACAGGACCGGCGGGCCTGTATGGCTACACCTTC.

This sequence joins TRBV27 and TRBJ1-4; 10 bases line up with TRBD1. The CDR3 is 13 amino acids. V shed 10 bases, J shed 8 bases, and the junction held 7 bases outside the gene matches. Per the germline V gene, CDR1 is MNHEY and CDR2 is SMNVEV (reference sequence). CDR3 in amino acids: CATRQGAGEKLFF. As DNA, the CDR3 is TGTGCCACCAGACAGGGGGCTGGGGAAAAACTGTTTTTT.

This chain joins TRBV3-1 (or the pseudogene TRBV3-2) and TRBJ1-1; 12 bases map to TRBD1. The germline V gene encodes CDR1 LGHDT and CDR2 YNNKEL (reference sequence). This CDR3 has 15 residues. After removal of 3 bases from V and 11 bases from J, the junction contained 10 bases not matched to a gene. The CDR3 region is CASSQVGTGGLRAFF. The CDR3 region has the DNA TGTGCCAGCAGCCAGGTCGGGACAGGGGGCTTGAGGGCTTTCTTT.

The chain uses TRBV15 and TRBJ1-4, with 11 nucleotides matching TRBD1. CDR1 and CDR2 (germline): LNHNV, YYDKDF (reference sequence). The J segment lost 8 bases and the V segment lost 5 bases, leaving 4 bases of the junction unmatched. The CDR3 is 14 residues long. CDR3 in DNA: TGTGCCACCAGCCAGGGACAGGGGGAGGAAAAACTGTTTTTT. This codes for CATSQGQGEEKLFF.

V and J are TRBV9 and TRBJ2-1; 8 bases align to TRBD2. The CDR3 has 18 amino acids. Germline values: CDR1 SGDLS, CDR2 YYNGEE. J gave up 1 base and V 0 bases, and 9 bases lay outside the gene matches. The CDR3 sequence is CASSVVGERGSSYNEQFF. CDR3 sequence (DNA): TGTGCCAGCAGCGTAGTTGGGGAGCGGGGGAGTTCCTACAATGAGCAGTTCTTC.

This clone occurred a few times. The V gene is TRBV3-1 (or the pseudogene TRBV3-2), the J gene TRBJ2-2, with TRBD1 as a possible D gene (6 bases). Germline lookup yields CDR1 LGHDT and CDR2 YNNKEL (reference sequence). The V and J ends lost 5 bases and 4 bases respectively, with 14 bases between them. This CDR3 spans 15 amino acids. CDR3 amino acids: CASSFGQLGTGELFF. The CDR3 DNA sequence: TGTGCCAGCAGCTTCGGACAGCTGGGCACCGGGGAGCTGTTTTTT.

J is TRBJ1-5 and V is TRBV19, with D hard to call. The CDR3 has 15 residues. Deletions cut 1 base from V and 3 bases from J, with 10 bases between. CDR1 is LNHDA and CDR2 is SQIVND in the germline V gene (reference sequence). CDR3: CASSIVGTDNQPQHF. In DNA form, the CDR3 reads TGTGCCAGTAGTATAGTAGGTACAGACAATCAGCCCCAGCATTTT. Looking up the rest from reference TRBV19 and TRBJ1-5 gives the full variable domain: DGGITQSPKYLFRKEGQNVTLSCEQNLNHDAMYWYRQDPGQGLRLIYYSQIVNDFQKGDIAEGYSVSREKKESFPLTVTSAQKNPTAFYLCASSIVGTDNQPQHFGDGTRLSIL.

The chain is built from TRBV7-3 and TRBJ2-2, with D possibly TRBD2 on 6 matching bases. Germline CDR1 reads SGHTA; CDR2 reads FQGTGA. There are 15 residues in the CDR3. Trimming took off 3 bases at V and 0 bases at J, with 8 bases between the two ends. CDR3 in amino acids: CASSFIAANTGELFF. The CDR3 DNA sequence: TGTGCCAGCAGCTTCATAGCGGCGAACACCGGGGAGCTGTTTTTT.

This chain uses TRBV5-4 with TRBJ1-6; TRBD1 aligns across 8 bases. V shed 4 bases and J 7 bases; nucleotides not matched to a gene: 4. Per germline, CDR1 SGHNT and CDR2 YYREEE (reference sequence). The CDR3 has 14 residues. CDR3: CASSPGQANSPLHF. The CDR3 DNA reads TGTGCCAGCAGCCCGGGACAGGCCAATTCACCCCTCCACTTT.

This sequence joins TRBV10-3 and TRBJ2-4, with 7 positions matching TRBD1. The J segment lost 5 bases and the V segment lost 0 bases, leaving 1 base of the junction unmatched. CDR1 is ENHRY and CDR2 is SYGVKD in the germline V gene. The CDR3 has 14 amino acids. CDR3 protein: CAISESGGENIQYF. The CDR3, as DNA: TGTGCCATCAGTGAGTCAGGGGGCGAAAACATTCAGTACTTC.

The genes are TRBV3-1 (or the pseudogene TRBV3-2) and TRBJ2-2; TRBD2 agrees at 11 bases. The CDR3 runs 17 residues. From germline, CDR1 is LGHDT and CDR2 YNNKEL (reference sequence). V lost 1 base and J lost 2; bases outside the gene matches: 3. The CDR3 DNA follows: TGTGCCAGCAGCCAAGTAGCGGGGGGGCATAACACCGGGGAGCTGTTTTTT. Encoded protein: CASSQVAGGHNTGELFF.

This clone has just a few counts. The chain joins TRBV11-2 to TRBJ2-4, with 11 bases that match TRBD2. The CDR3 loop spans 15 amino acids. Trimming removed 3 bases from V and 7 bases from J; junction bases left unmatched: 5. Germline CDR1 reads SGHAT; CDR2 reads FQNNGV. This chain's CDR3 is CASSLTSGVGNIQYF. CDR3 DNA: TGTGCCAGCAGCTTGACTAGCGGGGTGGGGAACATTCAGTACTTC.

The J gene is TRBJ1-4, the V gene TRBV19, with D possibly TRBD1 on 6 matching bases. V lost 4 bases to trimming and J lost 5 bases, with 11 bases between them. The CDR3 length is 14 residues. CDR1 and CDR2 from the germline V gene are LNHDA and SQIVND (reference sequence). In DNA, the CDR3 is TGTGCCAGTAGTAGACAGGAGGTCAATGAAAAACTGTTTTTT. Residues: CASSRQEVNEKLFF.

The CDR3 spells CASSLGAGPLVEQYF. The CDR3 coding sequence is TGCGCCAGCAGCTTGGGTGCAGGGCCCCTTGTCGAGCAGTACTTC. The gene calls are TRBV5-1 and TRBJ2-7, with D possibly being TRBD1 (5 bases). Germline V gene data show CDR1 as SGHRS and CDR2 as YFSETQ. Trimming pared 0 bases from V and 6 bases from J, leaving 16 bases between. This CDR3 has 15 amino acids.

The genes are TRBV5-1 and TRBJ2-1; TRBD1 matches 7 bases. V gave up 3 bases and J gave up 9 bases; unmatched junction bases: 9. Germline CDR1 and CDR2: SGHRS and YFSETQ. The CDR3 covers 14 residues. CDR3 DNA: TGCGCCAGCAGCTCGGCCCAGGGGGAGAGTGAGCAGTTCTTC. As protein: CASSSAQGESEQFF.

V gene TRBV7-6 combines with J gene TRBJ1-1; 10 nucleotides agree with TRBD1. This CDR3 has 17 amino acids. The germline V gene has CDR1 SGHVS and CDR2 FNYEAQ. J gave up 1 base and V 3 bases, and 8 bases lay outside the gene matches. The CDR3, as DNA: TGTGCCAGCAGCTTGCTGGGACAGGGGTTCGGGAACACTGAAGCTTTCTTT. Protein: CASSLLGQGFGNTEAFF.

V is TRBV30 and J is TRBJ1-1; unclear D gene. This CDR3 has 16 amino acids. Deletions cut 4 bases from V and 4 bases from J, with 22 bases between. Germline CDR1 GTSNPN, CDR2 SVGIG (reference sequence). This CDR3 reads CAWNSGAGTLATEAFF. The CDR3 DNA reads TGTGCCTGGAACTCCGGAGCCGGCACCTTGGCCACTGAAGCTTTCTTT.

The chain uses TRBV7-3 and TRBJ2-3; 9 bases are a match to TRBD1. Germline lookup yields CDR1 SGHTA and CDR2 FQGTGA. The CDR3 length is 15 residues. The V gene end was trimmed by 5 bases and the J gene end by 4 bases; junction bases not matched to a gene: 7. The CDR3 spells CASSPPGQGSDTQYF. CDR3 DNA sequence: TGTGCCAGCAGCCCTCCGGGACAGGGATCAGATACGCAGTATTTT.

The J gene is TRBJ1-5, the V gene TRBV3-1 (or the pseudogene TRBV3-2); a possible D gene is TRBD1 (5 bases). V was trimmed by 0 bases and J by 9 bases, leaving 12 bases between them. Germline CDR1 reads LGHDT; CDR2 reads YNNKEL (reference sequence). The CDR3 contains 14 residues. In DNA, the CDR3 is TGTGCCAGCAGCCAAGAAGGGGAGGGGCCGCCCCAGCATTTT. The encoded protein is CASSQEGEGPPQHF.

The chain is built from TRBV28 and TRBJ2-5; D perhaps matches TRBD2 (6 bases). In germline, CDR1 is MDHEN, CDR2 SYDVKM. CDR3 length equals 14 residues. Trimming left V 4 bases short and J 2 bases short, with 11 bases between. The CDR3 protein is CASSSGGPQETQYF. Written as DNA, the CDR3 is TGTGCCAGCAGTTCCGGGGGACCTCAAGAGACCCAGTACTTC.

This chain uses TRBV10-3 with TRBJ2-1, with TRBD2 matching over 8 bases. The germline gives CDR1 ENHRY, CDR2 SYGVKD. The CDR3 has 14 amino acids. The junction had 8 bases not matched to a gene; V was cut back by 11 bases and J by 2 bases. This CDR3 is CAGAAGDPYNEQFF. CDR3 bases: TGTGCCGGGGCAGCGGGGGACCCCTACAATGAGCAGTTCTTC.

This clone showed up just once. The chain recombines TRBV27 with TRBJ2-2, with TRBD2 matching 12 bases. Germline values: CDR1 MNHEY, CDR2 SMNVEV (reference sequence). The CDR3 extends over 19 amino acids. Germline trimming cut 4 bases from V and 2 bases from J; bases unmatched to any gene: 11. The CDR3 DNA sequence: TGTGCCAGCAGTTCCCCGGCAGGGGGACTAGCGGGTAACACCGGGGAGCTGTTTTTT. This codes for CASSSPAGGLAGNTGELFF.

V gene TRBV7-9 combines with J gene TRBJ2-7; D might be TRBD1 (6 bases). This CDR3 is built from 14 residues. V was clipped by 2 bases and J by 2 bases, with 10 bases between them. The germline gives CDR1 SEHNR, CDR2 FQNEAQ (reference sequence). CDR3 residues: CASSLNPGAYEQYF. As DNA, the CDR3 is TGTGCCAGCAGCTTAAATCCAGGGGCCTACGAGCAGTACTTC.

V usage is TRBV21-1 and J usage is TRBJ1-1; the D segment call TRBD1 is taken from the table without a DNA check. TRBV21-1 is a pseudogene locus. The CDR3 has 16 amino acids. Written as DNA, the CDR3 is TGTGCCTGCCCCCCCTGGACAGGAGAGGGGAACACTGAAGCTTTCTTT. Its protein is CACPPWTGEGNTEAFF.